This entry describes one TCR beta chain. What it binds is unknown. Original processing methods: Around 9.9x10^4 patient and approximately 140,000 healthy donor in-frame TCRbeta sequences came from conventional T cells. Data came from immunoSEQ multiplex PCR; TCRdb stores just in-frame clones and leaves some out. The D gene and trimming were derived from the DNA, and the V and J assignments and clone size from that table. The repertoire holds tens of thousands of clones, with 95% to 98% as singletons. Per the germline V gene, CDR1 is SGHVS and CDR2 is FNYEAQ. This CDR3 is 18 amino acids long. The V gene end was trimmed by 5 bases and the J gene end by 4 bases; junction bases not matched to a gene: 14. This sample is part of a study of B cell selection in AIRE deficiency. Regarding the study as a whole: Shared Treg sequences were biased toward short CDR3s with few non-templated nucleotide insertions. Healthy donors alone shared 31.6% of a few thousand Treg sequences; patients alone approximately 9.3%. Tconv and Treg cells from AIRE-deficient patients resembled healthy donors in TCRBV usage, CDR3 length and diversity.

The sorted conventional CD4 T cells were gated as CD4+CD127+. V and J are TRBV7-6 and TRBJ2-1; TRBD1 matches 10 bases. Sequencing was carried out using conventional CD4+ T cells sorted from PBMCs. The clonotype comes from a human donor with AIRE deficiency. The CDR3 here is CASSPTREVDRGYNEQFF. The CDR3, as DNA: TGTGCCAGCAGCCCAACCCGAGAAGTGGACAGGGGGTACAATGAGCAGTTCTTC.